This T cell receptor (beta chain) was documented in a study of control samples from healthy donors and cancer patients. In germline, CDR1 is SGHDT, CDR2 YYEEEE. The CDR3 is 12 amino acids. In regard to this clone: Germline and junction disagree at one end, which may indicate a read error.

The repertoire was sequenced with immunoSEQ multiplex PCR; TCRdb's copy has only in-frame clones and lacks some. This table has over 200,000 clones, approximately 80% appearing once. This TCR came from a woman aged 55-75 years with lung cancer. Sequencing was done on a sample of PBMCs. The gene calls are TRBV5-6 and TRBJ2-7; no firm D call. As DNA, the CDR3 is TGTGCCAGCAGCCTCAGGTCCTACGAGCAGTGCTTC. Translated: CASSLRSYEQCF.